The text below deals with one T cell receptor beta chain. This sample was taken from a study of blood T cell repertoires in COVID-19. Some clones are missing from TCRdb's copy, which holds only in-frame ones; the method was immunoSEQ multiplex PCR. Of thousands of clones in the sample, about 88% are singletons; the top ten hold 7.5% to 9%. The source material was peripheral blood. This receptor was taken from a human donor in a cohort sampled during active COVID-19. The donor label of this sample is uncertain.

DNA for the CDR3: TGCGCCAGCAGCTTGGCTGGGGCTAGCGGGGGGGCGAACACCGGGGAGCTGTTTTTT. It translates to CASSLAGASGGANTGELFF. V is TRBV5-1 and J is TRBJ2-2; 12 bases agree with TRBD2. The CDR3 extends over 19 amino acids. Germline V gene lookup returns CDR1 SGHRS and CDR2 YFSETQ. V shed 0 bases and J 0 bases; nucleotides not matched to a gene: 6. Variable domain in full (rest from reference TRBV5-1 and TRBJ2-2): KAGVTQTPRYLIKTRGQQVTLSCSPISGHRSVSWYQQTPGQGLQFLFEYFSETQRNKGNFPGRFSGRQFSNSRSEMNVSTLELGDSALYLCASSLAGASGGANTGELFFGEGSRLTVL.